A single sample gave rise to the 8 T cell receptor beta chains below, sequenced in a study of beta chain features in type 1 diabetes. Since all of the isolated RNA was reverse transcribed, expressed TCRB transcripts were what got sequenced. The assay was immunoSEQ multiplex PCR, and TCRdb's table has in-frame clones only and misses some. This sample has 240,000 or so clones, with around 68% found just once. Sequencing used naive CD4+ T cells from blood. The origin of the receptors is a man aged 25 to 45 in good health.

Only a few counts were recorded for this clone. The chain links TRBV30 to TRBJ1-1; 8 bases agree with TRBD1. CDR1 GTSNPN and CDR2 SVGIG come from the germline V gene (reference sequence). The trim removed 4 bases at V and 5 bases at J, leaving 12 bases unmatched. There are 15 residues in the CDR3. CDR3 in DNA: TGTGCCTGGAATATCCTTAACAGGGGGATGACTGAAGCTTTCTTT. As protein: CAWNILNRGMTEAFF.

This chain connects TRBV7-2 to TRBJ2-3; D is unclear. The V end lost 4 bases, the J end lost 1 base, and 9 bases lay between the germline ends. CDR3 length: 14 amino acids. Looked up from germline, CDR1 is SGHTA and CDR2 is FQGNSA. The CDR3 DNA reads TGTGCCAGCAGCTCCGACTGGCGCACAGATACGCAGTATTTT. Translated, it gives CASSSDWRTDTQYF.

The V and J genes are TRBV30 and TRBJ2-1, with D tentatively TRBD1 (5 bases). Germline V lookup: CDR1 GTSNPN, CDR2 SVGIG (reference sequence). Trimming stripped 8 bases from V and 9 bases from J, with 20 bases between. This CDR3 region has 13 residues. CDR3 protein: CARTRAAGREQFF. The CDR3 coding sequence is TGTGCCCGGACCAGGGCAGCAGGACGTGAGCAGTTCTTC.

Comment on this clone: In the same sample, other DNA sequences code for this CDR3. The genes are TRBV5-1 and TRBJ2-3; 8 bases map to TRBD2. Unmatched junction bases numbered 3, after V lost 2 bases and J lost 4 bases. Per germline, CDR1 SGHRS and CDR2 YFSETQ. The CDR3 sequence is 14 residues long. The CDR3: CASSLLAGPDTQYF. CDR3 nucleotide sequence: TGCGCCAGCAGCTTATTAGCGGGGCCAGATACGCAGTATTTT.

CDR3 DNA sequence: TGTGCCTGGAGTATCCAGGAGGGCACTGAAGCTTTCTTT. Translation: CAWSIQEGTEAFF. The chain is built from TRBV30 and TRBJ1-1, with D uncertain. Trimming removed 2 bases from V and 4 bases from J, with 11 bases in between. The CDR3 runs to 13 residues. The germline gives CDR1 GTSNPN, CDR2 SVGIG (reference sequence).

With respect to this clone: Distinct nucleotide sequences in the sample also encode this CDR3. CDR3 sequence: CASSLRDEQYF. In nucleotides, the CDR3 is TGTGCCAGCAGCCTACGTGACGAGCAGTACTTC. V is TRBV7-2 and J is TRBJ2-7, with D hard to call. With 5 bases removed from V and 5 bases from J, the gap between germline ends came to 7 bases. There are 11 residues in the CDR3. Germline CDR1 SGHTA, CDR2 FQGNSA.

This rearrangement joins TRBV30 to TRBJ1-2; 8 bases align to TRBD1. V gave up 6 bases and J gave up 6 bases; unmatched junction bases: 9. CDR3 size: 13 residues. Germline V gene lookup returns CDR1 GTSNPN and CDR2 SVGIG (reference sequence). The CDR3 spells CACQGDRRHGYTF. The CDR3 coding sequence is TGTGCCTGCCAGGGGGACAGGCGCCATGGCTACACCTTC.

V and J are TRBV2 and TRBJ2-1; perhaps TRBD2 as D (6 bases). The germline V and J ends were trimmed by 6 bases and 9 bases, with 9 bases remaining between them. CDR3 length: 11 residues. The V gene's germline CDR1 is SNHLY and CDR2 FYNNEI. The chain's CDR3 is CASRTEGEQFF. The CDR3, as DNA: TGTGCCAGCAGGACGGAGGGTGAGCAGTTCTTC.